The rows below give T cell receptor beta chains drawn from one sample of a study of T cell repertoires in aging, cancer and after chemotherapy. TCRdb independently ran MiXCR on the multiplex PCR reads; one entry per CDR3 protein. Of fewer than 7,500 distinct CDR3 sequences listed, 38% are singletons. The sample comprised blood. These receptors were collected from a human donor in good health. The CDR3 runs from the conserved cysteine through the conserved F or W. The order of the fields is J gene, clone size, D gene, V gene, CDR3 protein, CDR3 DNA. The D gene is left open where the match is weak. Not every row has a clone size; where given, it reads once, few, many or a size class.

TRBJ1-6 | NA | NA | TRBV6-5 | CASSYLPSGVVGAPLHF | TGTGCCAGCAGTTACTTACCCTCTGGGGTGGTAGGGGCACCCCTCCACTTT
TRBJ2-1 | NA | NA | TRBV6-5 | CASTIRYEQFF | TGTGCCAGCACCATACGTTATGAGCAGTTCTTC
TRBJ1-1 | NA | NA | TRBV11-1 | CASSLGVHTEAFF | TGTGCCAGCAGCTTGGGGGTTCACACTGAAGCTTTCTTT
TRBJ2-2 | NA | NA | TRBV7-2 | CASSDFAGNTGELFF | TGTGCCAGCAGCGATTTTGCGGGGAACACCGGGGAGCTGTTTTTT
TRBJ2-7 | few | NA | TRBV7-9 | CASRDGLSYEQYF | TGTGCCAGCCGGGACGGACTGAGCTACGAGCAGTACTTC
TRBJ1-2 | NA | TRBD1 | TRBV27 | CASSLRQGGEFYYGYTF | TGTGCCAGCAGTTTGAGACAGGGCGGGGAATTCTATTATGGCTACACCTTC
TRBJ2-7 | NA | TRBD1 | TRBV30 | CAWSPGQANYEQYF | TGTGCCTGGAGTCCGGGACAGGCCAACTACGAGCAGTACTTC
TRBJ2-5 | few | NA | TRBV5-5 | CASSLNTYQETQYF | TGTGCCAGCAGCTTGAACACGTACCAAGAGACCCAGTACTTC
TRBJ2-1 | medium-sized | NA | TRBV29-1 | CSVEGTRTYNEQFF | TGCAGCGTTGAAGGGACCCGGACCTACAATGAGCAGTTCTTC
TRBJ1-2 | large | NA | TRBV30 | CAWREDGTFPYGYTF | TGTGCCTGGAGGGAGGACGGTACCTTTCCCTATGGCTACACCTTC
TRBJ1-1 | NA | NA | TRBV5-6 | CASSLLGSETEAFF | TGCGCCAGCAGCTTGTTGGGGAGTGAGACTGAAGCTTTCTTT
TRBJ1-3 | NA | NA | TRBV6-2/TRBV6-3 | CASSNPMGSGNTIYF | TGTGCCAGCAGTAACCCTATGGGATCTGGAAACACCATATATTTT
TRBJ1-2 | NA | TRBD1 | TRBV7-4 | CASSTNTDRGIRGYTF | TGTGCCAGCAGCACCAACACCGACAGGGGGATTCGTGGCTACACCTTC
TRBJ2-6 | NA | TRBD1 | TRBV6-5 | CASRTGGSGANILTF | TGTGCCAGCAGGACAGGGGGATCTGGGGCCAACATCCTGACTTTC
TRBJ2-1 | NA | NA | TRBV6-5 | CASTTRYRNEQFF | TGTGCCAGCACGACGAGATATAGGAATGAGCAGTTCTTC
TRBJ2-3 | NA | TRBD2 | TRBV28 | CASSIGPGLAATDTQYF | TGTGCCAGCAGTATAGGTCCGGGACTAGCGGCCACAGATACGCAGTATTTT
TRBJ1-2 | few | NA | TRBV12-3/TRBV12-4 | CASSPKNYGYTF | TGTGCCAGCAGTCCAAAAAACTATGGCTACACCTTC
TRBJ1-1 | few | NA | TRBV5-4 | CASSTYGGGRAFF | TGTGCCAGCAGCACCTACGGCGGGGGGCGAGCTTTCTTT
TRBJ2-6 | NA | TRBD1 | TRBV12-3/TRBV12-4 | CASSLPGQASTSLVSGANVLTF | TGTGCCAGCAGCTTACCCGGACAGGCTAGCACCTCTCTCGTCTCTGGGGCCAACGTCCTGACTTTC
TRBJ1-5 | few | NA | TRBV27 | CASLGRSPPNQPQHF | TGTGCCAGTCTAGGAAGAAGTCCCCCGAATCAGCCCCAGCATTTT
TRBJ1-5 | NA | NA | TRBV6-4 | CASSEPPDVNQPQHF | TGTGCCAGCAGTGAACCGCCGGACGTCAATCAGCCCCAGCATTTT
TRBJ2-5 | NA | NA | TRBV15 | CATSRPETVLRGTQYF | TGTGCCACCAGCAGACCCGAGACGGTACTGCGAGGGACCCAGTACTTC
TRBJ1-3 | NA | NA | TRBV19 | CASSNNGRNSGNTIYF | TGTGCCAGTAGTAACAATGGGCGGAACTCTGGAAACACCATATATTTT
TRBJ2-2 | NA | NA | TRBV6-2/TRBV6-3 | CASNSNRGRDTGELFF | TGTGCCAGCAACTCCAATCGGGGGAGAGACACCGGGGAGCTGTTTTTT
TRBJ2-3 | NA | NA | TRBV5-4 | CASSLTQGFSDTQYF | TGTGCCAGCAGCTTGACGCAGGGGTTCTCAGATACGCAGTATTTT
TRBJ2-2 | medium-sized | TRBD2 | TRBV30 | CAWSSIAGAPNTGELFF | TGTGCCTGGAGTAGTATAGCGGGGGCGCCGAACACCGGGGAGCTGTTTTTT
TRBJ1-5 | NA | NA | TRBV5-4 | CASSEGGYNQHQHF | TGTGCCAGCAGCGAGGGGGGTTATAATCAGCACCAGCATTTT
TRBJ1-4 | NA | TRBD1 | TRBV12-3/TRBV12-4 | CASTLSTGVPNEKLFF | TGTGCCAGCACTTTATCCACAGGGGTTCCTAATGAAAAACTGTTTTTT
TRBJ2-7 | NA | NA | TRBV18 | CASSQATSGYEQYF | TGTGCCAGCTCACAAGCCACATCGGGCTACGAGCAGTACTTC
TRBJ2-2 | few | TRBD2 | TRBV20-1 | CSARERGDTGELFF | TGCAGTGCTAGAGAGCGGGGGGACACCGGGGAGCTGTTTTTT
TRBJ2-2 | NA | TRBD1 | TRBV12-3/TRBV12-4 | CASSDTTGDTGELFF | TGTGCCAGCAGTGACACAACAGGGGACACCGGGGAGCTGTTTTTT
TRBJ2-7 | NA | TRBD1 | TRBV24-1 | CATASGTENIYEQYF | TGTGCCACCGCTTCCGGGACAGAGAATATCTACGAGCAGTACTTC
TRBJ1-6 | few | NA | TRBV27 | CASSLRQDYGFSPLHF | TGTGCCAGCAGTTTACGGCAGGACTACGGTTTTTCACCCCTCCACTTT
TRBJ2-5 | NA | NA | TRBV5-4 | CASSLTTEFQETQYF | TGTGCCAGCAGCTTGACAACCGAATTCCAAGAGACCCAGTACTTC
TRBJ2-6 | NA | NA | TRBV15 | CATSRARPGGRIGSGANVLTF | TGTGCCACCAGCAGAGCTCGCCCCGGGGGCAGGATCGGCTCTGGGGCCAACGTCCTGACTTTC